This T cell receptor (beta chain) comes out of a study of T-cell memory formation after mild COVID-19. From the 5' RACE reads, TCRdb called clonotypes with MiXCR, one entry per CDR3 protein. The table lists 300,000 or so distinct CDR3 sequences, around 15% of them singletons. Study results and limitations: Some responding clones appeared in pre-infection memory, suggesting cross-reactive memory joined.

Concerning this clonotype: Its antigen is undetermined.

Germline V gene sequence: CDR1 DFQATT, CDR2 SNEGSKA (reference sequence). Trimming removed 7 bases at V and 9 bases at J, with 22 bases between. The CDR3 is 14 amino acids. The sequencing input was PBMCs or a T cell subset sorted from them (not recorded which). The chain combines TRBV20-1 with TRBJ2-1, with TRBD2 as a possible D gene (5 bases). This clonotype originated in a man younger than 35 who had mild COVID-19 (a few samples of this study predate the infection). Cell type and time point are not known. This chain's CDR3 is CSGSPGTLYGEQFF. CDR3 DNA: TGCAGTGGGTCCCCGGGAACCTTGTACGGTGAGCAGTTCTTC.